This T cell receptor beta chain was sequenced for a study of blood T cells in healthy people across ages. Primers used in a second PCR of about 7 to 11 cycles were a sample-barcoded 5' primer and a J-beta primer mix. TCRdb re-derived calls from the 5' RACE reads in MiXCR, one entry per CDR3 protein. The sample lists some 1.8 million distinct CDR3 sequences; about 39% were seen once. Trimming stripped 5 bases from V and 2 bases from J, with 11 bases between. Germline V gives CDR1 MGHDK, CDR2 SYGVNS. CDR3 length: 14 amino acids. The rearrangement uses TRBV25-1 and TRBJ2-3; D call uncertain. The receptor comes from a human donor in good health. The sequenced material came from blood. CDR3 bases: TGTGCCAGCAGTTCCTCTCTATACACAGATACGCAGTATTTT. Translation gives CASSSSLYTDTQYF.